This T cell receptor (beta chain) derives from a study of blood T cell repertoires in COVID-19. This clone was seen only once. Only in-frame clones appear in the TCRdb table, and some are missing; sequencing was by immunoSEQ multiplex PCR. The sample has approximately 160,000 clones, 90% to 95% seen once. V shed 5 bases and J 2 bases; nucleotides not matched to a gene: 5. The CDR3 sequence is 14 residues long. Germline V CDR1 and CDR2: SEHNR, FQNEAQ (reference sequence). This sequence joins TRBV7-9 and TRBJ2-7, with 8 bases aligning to TRBD1. Sequencing was performed on peripheral blood. This receptor was identified in a man aged 50-59 years with acute or convalescent COVID-19. CDR3 nucleotides: TGTGCCAGCAGCGCCCGGACAGGGACCTACGAGCAGTACTTC. It is translated as CASSARTGTYEQYF.